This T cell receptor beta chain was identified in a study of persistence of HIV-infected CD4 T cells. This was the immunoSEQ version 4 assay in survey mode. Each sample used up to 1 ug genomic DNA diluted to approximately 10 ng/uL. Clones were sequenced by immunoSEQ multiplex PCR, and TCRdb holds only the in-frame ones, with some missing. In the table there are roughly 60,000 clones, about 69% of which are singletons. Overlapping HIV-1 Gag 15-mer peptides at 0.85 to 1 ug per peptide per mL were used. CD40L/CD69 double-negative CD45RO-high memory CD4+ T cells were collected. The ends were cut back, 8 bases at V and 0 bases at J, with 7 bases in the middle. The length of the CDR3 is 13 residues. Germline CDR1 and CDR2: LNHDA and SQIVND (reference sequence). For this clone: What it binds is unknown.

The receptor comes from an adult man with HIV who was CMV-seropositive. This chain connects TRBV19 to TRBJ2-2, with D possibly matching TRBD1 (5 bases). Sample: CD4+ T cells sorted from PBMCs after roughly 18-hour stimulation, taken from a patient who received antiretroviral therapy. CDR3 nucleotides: TGTGCCAGTTCAGGGTCGAACACCGGGGAGCTGTTTTTT. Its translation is CASSGSNTGELFF.